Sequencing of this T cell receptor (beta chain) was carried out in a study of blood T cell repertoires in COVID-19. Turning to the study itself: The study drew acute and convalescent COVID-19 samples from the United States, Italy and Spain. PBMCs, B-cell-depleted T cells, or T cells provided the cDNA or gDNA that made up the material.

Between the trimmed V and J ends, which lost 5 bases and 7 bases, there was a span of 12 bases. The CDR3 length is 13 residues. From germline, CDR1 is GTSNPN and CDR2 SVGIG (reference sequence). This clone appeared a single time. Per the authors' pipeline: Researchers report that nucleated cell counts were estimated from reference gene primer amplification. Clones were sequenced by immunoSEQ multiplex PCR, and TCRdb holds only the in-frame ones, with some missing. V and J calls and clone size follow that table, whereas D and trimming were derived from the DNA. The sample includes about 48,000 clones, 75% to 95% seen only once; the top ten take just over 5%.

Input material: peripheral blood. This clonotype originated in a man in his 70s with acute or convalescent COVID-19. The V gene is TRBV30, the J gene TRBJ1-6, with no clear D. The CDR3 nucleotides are TGTGCCTGGGGAGGCGGCACCAATTCACCCCTCCACTTT. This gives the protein CAWGGGTNSPLHF.